This is a list of T cell receptor beta chains from one sample in a study of T cell responses to AZD1222 COVID-19 vaccine. Profiled with immunoSEQ multiplex PCR; TCRdb holds only in-frame clones, not every one. The sample has 120,000 to 150,000 clones; roughly 88% are singletons. The source was peripheral blood, collected 28 days after the second dose of the MenACWY control vaccine. The receptors stem from an adult who received the MenACWY meningococcal vaccine as a control. CDR3s include the opening cysteine and the closing phenylalanine or tryptophan. The D gene is left open where the match is weak. Not all rows give a size; the values are once, few, many and, for expanded clones, a class.

>TRBV4-1|NA|TRBJ1-6|once
TGCGCCAGCAGCCAAGATTCGGGCAGATTGAGAAATTCACCCCTCCACTTT
CASSQDSGRLRNSPLHF
>TRBV5-5|NA|TRBJ1-1|NA
TGTGCCAGCAGCCCTGGACCCTCAGGGGAGGAAGCTTTCTTT
CASSPGPSGEEAFF
>TRBV6-1|TRBD2|TRBJ2-5|NA
TGTGCCAGCAGTGAGGGACTAGCGGGACGGCAAGAGACCCAGTACTTC
CASSEGLAGRQETQYF
>TRBV6-1|NA|TRBJ1-2|NA
TGTGCCAGCAGTGAAAGGGGTGCGAACTATGGCTACACCTTC
CASSERGANYGYTF
>TRBV28|NA|TRBJ1-6|once
TGTGCCAGCAGACTACAGGACTCACCCCTCCACTTT
CASRLQDSPLHF
>TRBV7-3|TRBD1|TRBJ1-2|NA
TGTGCCAGCAGCCCCGATAAGGGGACAGGGTTCTCCGGCTATGGCTACACCTTC
CASSPDKGTGFSGYGYTF
>TRBV12-3/TRBV12-4|NA|TRBJ1-4|NA
TGTGCCAGCAGTTTGGAGTTAGGCGAAAAACTGTTTTTT
CASSLELGEKLFF
>TRBV7-8|NA|TRBJ2-6|NA
TGTGCCAGCAGCTCGACGTGGTCTGGGGCCAACGTCCTGACTTTC
CASSSTWSGANVLTF
>TRBV18|NA|TRBJ1-1|NA
TGTGCCAGCTCACCACCGTCCGGGTGGGCTTTCTTT
CASSPPSGWAFF
>TRBV3-1/TRBV3-2|NA|TRBJ1-2|once
TGTGCCAGCAGCCAACCCCCCGGGGATGGCTACACCTTC
CASSQPPGDGYTF
>TRBV5-6|TRBD1|TRBJ1-2|NA
TGTGCCAGCAGCGTACGACAGGGTCTGGGCTACACCTTC
CASSVRQGLGYTF
>TRBV6-5|TRBD1|TRBJ2-7|NA
TGTGCCAGCAGCTCCAGGGGGCTAAACGAGCAGTACTTC
CASSSRGLNEQYF
>TRBV18|NA|TRBJ1-1|NA
TGTGCCAGCTCACCGCAACAGCAACCAGACACTGAAGCTTTCTTT
CASSPQQQPDTEAFF
>TRBV6-2/TRBV6-3|TRBD2|TRBJ2-1|NA
TGTGCCAGCAGTTACTCGCCGGGGGGGGGCATTTACAATGAGCAGTTCTTC
CASSYSPGGGIYNEQFF
>TRBV19|TRBD1|TRBJ1-1|NA
TGTGCCAGTAGTATCGACAGGGGAGCTGAAGCTTTCTTT
CASSIDRGAEAFF
>TRBV20-1|NA|TRBJ2-4|NA
TGCAGTGCTAGTCACGATATAGCCAAAAACATTCAGTACTTC
CSASHDIAKNIQYF
>TRBV27|TRBD1|TRBJ1-1|NA
TGTGCCAGCAGTCCCCTGGACAGGCTCGTCACTGAAGCTTTCTTT
CASSPLDRLVTEAFF
>TRBV24-1|NA|TRBJ1-1|NA
TGTGCCACCAGTGATGGTCAGGGAGGCAGGGCTGAAGCTTTCTTT
CATSDGQGGRAEAFF
>TRBV9|NA|TRBJ1-5|once
TGTGCCAGCAGCGTGGGGGGCGCGGGGAGCAATCAGCCCCAGCATTTT
CASSVGGAGSNQPQHF
>TRBV30|NA|TRBJ1-1|NA
TGTGCCTGGGCACCCTGGAATCCGAACACTGAAGCTTTCTTT
CAWAPWNPNTEAFF
>TRBV7-9|TRBD1|TRBJ1-4|NA
TGTGCCAGCGAGGGACAGGCCAATGAAAAACTGTTTTTT
CASEGQANEKLFF
>TRBV30|NA|TRBJ1-2|NA
TGTGCCTGGAGTCTACGGGGTGGGTATGGCTACACCTTC
CAWSLRGGYGYTF
>TRBV7-9|NA|TRBJ1-1|once
TGTGCCAGCAGCTTTAGTAGTGTGAACACTGAAGCTTTCTTT
CASSFSSVNTEAFF
>TRBV3-1/TRBV3-2|TRBD2|TRBJ2-1|NA
TGTGCCAGCAGCCCTCGACTAGCGGGAGCCCTAAGCTCCTACAATGAGCAGTTCTTC
CASSPRLAGALSSYNEQFF
>TRBV5-4|NA|TRBJ2-3|NA
TGTGCCAGCAGCTTCGGGGCCCCCACAGATACGCAGTATTTT
CASSFGAPTDTQYF
>TRBV28|NA|TRBJ1-2|NA
TGTGCCAGCAGTTCTGGACACGACTATGGCTACACCTTC
CASSSGHDYGYTF
>TRBV4-2|NA|TRBJ1-6|NA
TGTGCCAGCAGCCAAGAGGCGGTAGGCACGGCCTATAATTCACCCCTCCACTTT
CASSQEAVGTAYNSPLHF
>TRBV12-5|TRBD2|TRBJ2-1|NA
TGTGCTAGTGGTTCTAGCGGCTACAATGAGCAGTTCTTC
CASGSSGYNEQFF
>TRBV11-3|NA|TRBJ2-2|NA
TGTGCCAGCAGCTCAGGTTTTCCCCGACTGATCAGAAACACCGGGGAGCTGTTTTTT
CASSSGFPRLIRNTGELFF
>TRBV6-5|TRBD2|TRBJ2-7|NA
TGTGCCAGCAGTTACTGGAGCGGGACCGTCTACGAGCAGTACTTC
CASSYWSGTVYEQYF
>TRBV11-2|NA|TRBJ1-2|NA
TGTGCCAGCAGCTTAGGGCCAGGCGGCTATGGCTACACCTTC
CASSLGPGGYGYTF
>TRBV5-6|NA|TRBJ1-2|NA
TGTGCCAGCAGTCCGGGGGACTATGGCTACACCTTC
CASSPGDYGYTF
>TRBV27|NA|TRBJ1-5|NA
TGTGCCAGCAGTTTATCCTCTAGGGCCGCCAATCAGCCCCAGCATTTT
CASSLSSRAANQPQHF
>TRBV19|NA|TRBJ1-6|NA
TGTGCCAGTAGTATTTCTGACTCACCCCTCCACTTT
CASSISDSPLHF
>TRBV29-1|NA|TRBJ1-2|NA
TGCAGCGTTGGTCAGGTTTCCCCCTTCGGCTACACCTTC
CSVGQVSPFGYTF
>TRBV14|NA|TRBJ1-3|NA
TGTGCCAGCAGCCTGACAGTTAACCGAAACACCATATATTTT
CASSLTVNRNTIYF
>TRBV30|NA|TRBJ1-1|NA
TGTGCCTGGAGTGTACCGGGGGGTTGGACTGAAGCTTTCTTT
CAWSVPGGWTEAFF
>TRBV28|NA|TRBJ2-1|NA
TGTGCCAGCAGTTTAGACACCTACAATGAGCAGTTCTTC
CASSLDTYNEQFF
>TRBV15|NA|TRBJ1-5|NA
TGTGCCACCAGCAGAGATTTCGGGGGGGGTCAGCCCCAGCATTTT
CATSRDFGGGQPQHF
>TRBV7-3|NA|TRBJ2-6|NA
TGTGCCAGCAGCTTAGGCATTTCTGGGGCCAACGTCCTGACTTTC
CASSLGISGANVLTF
>TRBV13|NA|TRBJ2-7|once
TGTGCCAGCAGCGGACGACAGAGGAGCTCCTACGAGCAGTACTTC
CASSGRQRSSYEQYF
>TRBV5-5|NA|TRBJ2-7|few
TGTGCCAGCAGCTTATACGGGACCGAAGCCTACGAGCAGTACTTC
CASSLYGTEAYEQYF
>TRBV24-1|NA|TRBJ2-6|NA
TGTGCCACCAGTGCCGAGAACGTCCTGACTTTC
CATSAENVLTF
>TRBV27|TRBD1|TRBJ1-2|NA
TGTGCCAGCAGTTTATCGAGAGGGGGCTCTGGCTACACCTTC
CASSLSRGGSGYTF
>TRBV5-6|NA|TRBJ2-7|NA
TGTGCCAGCAGCTTGGCGGGACACTTAGCCTACGAGCAGTACTTC
CASSLAGHLAYEQYF
>TRBV5-4|NA|TRBJ2-3|NA
TGTGCCAGCAGCTTGGGGCAGGGGATGGGAGATACGCAGTATTTT
CASSLGQGMGDTQYF
>TRBV30|NA|TRBJ1-1|NA
TGTGCCTTTGGACAGATGAACACTGAAGCTTTCTTT
CAFGQMNTEAFF
>TRBV9|TRBD2|TRBJ2-3|NA
TGTGCCAGCAGCACACTAGCGGGAGTGCTAGATACGCAGTATTTT
CASSTLAGVLDTQYF
>TRBV7-2|NA|TRBJ1-1|NA
TGTGCCAGCAGCTTAGGGCGGGGCGCTGAAGCTTTCTTT
CASSLGRGAEAFF
>TRBV6-6|NA|TRBJ2-5|once
TGTGCCAGCAGTGCCGGCATTCAAGAGACCCAGTACTTC
CASSAGIQETQYF
>TRBV2|TRBD1|TRBJ1-1|NA
TGTGCCAGTGGGGAGACAGGGTCTTCAGCTTTCTTT
CASGETGSSAFF
>TRBV30|TRBD1|TRBJ1-5|NA
TGTGCCTGGGGCCCGGACAGGACGAAAGGGCCCCAGCATTTT
CAWGPDRTKGPQHF